Listed below are T cell receptor beta chains from one sample, sequenced in a study of identical twins. One entry per CDR3 protein results from TCRdb running MiXCR on the 5' RACE reads. The table includes hundreds of thousands of distinct CDR3 sequences, 21% detected once. Separately, the same data were catalogued under a study of T cells expressing NK-cell markers.

Sequencing was done on a sample of PBMCs. These receptors originate from a woman younger than 30 in good health. Each CDR3 is given with its conserved first and last residue.

J | V | CDR3
TRBJ2-7 | TRBV5-1 | CASSLQGSDEQYF
TRBJ2-1 | TRBV10-3 | CAISEGGRNEQFF
TRBJ1-2 | TRBV6-1 | CASSHIDEGPDYTF
TRBJ2-3 | TRBV10-3 | CAIRQADTQYF
TRBJ2-1 | TRBV15 | CATSKRASSYNEQFF
TRBJ2-7 | TRBV7-2 | CASSLWGTGGPSYEQYF
TRBJ1-6 | TRBV9 | CASSSGEGTPLHF
TRBJ2-4 | TRBV4-1 | CASSHWTSGKGNIQYF
TRBJ2-7 | TRBV4-3 | CASSQEAEHTYEQYF
TRBJ2-1 | TRBV20-1 | CSASSLAGGNEQFF
TRBJ2-5 | TRBV20-1 | CSARTLGGGQETQYF
TRBJ2-1 | TRBV5-1 | CASSSSGWRLNEQFF
TRBJ1-2 | TRBV28 | CASSQARGYTF
TRBJ1-4 | TRBV5-6 | CASSVRHHEKLFF
TRBJ1-5 | TRBV7-9 | CASSTGHTNQPQHF
TRBJ2-1 | TRBV3-1 | CASSQISGGQFF
TRBJ1-2 | TRBV5-5 | CASSLRDTALNYGYTF
TRBJ2-1 | TRBV5-1 | CASSTGTGLPYNEQFF
TRBJ1-5 | TRBV5-1 | CASRLDISGGNQPQHF
TRBJ2-1 | TRBV5-1 | CASFYGGEQFF
TRBJ1-6 | TRBV6-1 | CASKRTGGYNSPLHF
TRBJ2-7 | TRBV4-3 | CASSPSGLAFYEQYF